What follows are 6 T cell receptor beta chains derived from one specimen sequenced in a study of early T cells in non-severe SARS-CoV-2 infection. One entry per CDR3 protein results from TCRdb running MiXCR on the 5' RACE reads. The sample lists 40,000 to 45,000 distinct CDR3 sequences; around 6.1% were seen once. The source material was whole blood, sampled at baseline. The receptors stem from an adult who was a healthcare worker with PCR-confirmed SARS-CoV-2 infection or an uninfected control (not recorded which).

This clonotype appeared many times. The gene calls are TRBV20-1 and TRBJ2-2, with 7 bases matching TRBD2. Germline CDR1 and CDR2: DFQATT and SNEGSKA (reference sequence). The V segment lost 2 bases and the J segment 0 bases; nucleotides outside the gene matches: 9. The CDR3 loop spans 17 amino acids. This chain's CDR3 is CSARRGPGTTNTGELFF. Here the CDR3 DNA reads TGCAGTGCTAGAAGGGGCCCCGGGACTACGAACACCGGGGAGCTGTTTTTT.

This clonotype has ten or more counts. CDR3 region: CASAPLPGGQETQYF. CDR3 nucleotide sequence: TGTGCTAGCGCTCCACTACCCGGGGGCCAAGAGACCCAGTACTTC. This sequence joins TRBV7-7 and TRBJ2-5; D is possibly TRBD2 (6 bases). The germline V gene encodes CDR1 SSHAT and CDR2 FNYEAQ (reference sequence). CDR3 length: 15 amino acids.

J is TRBJ1-6 and V is TRBV11-2; 8 nucleotides match TRBD1. Germline lookup yields CDR1 SGHAT and CDR2 FQNNGV. After removal of 4 bases from V and 11 bases from J, the junction contained 13 bases not matched to a gene. The length of the CDR3 is 16 residues. The CDR3 protein is CASSSGTGDARAPLHF. CDR3 in DNA: TGTGCCAGCAGCTCCGGGACAGGAGACGCTAGGGCACCCCTCCACTTT.

This clonotype appeared many times. The chain joins TRBV18 to TRBJ2-7; 7 positions match TRBD2. Germline V CDR1 and CDR2: KGHSH, LQKENI. V gave up 3 bases and J gave up 2 bases; unmatched junction bases: 4. This CDR3 comprises 14 residues. The chain's CDR3 is CASSPASGPYEQYF. CDR3 bases: TGTGCCAGCTCACCCGCTAGCGGTCCCTACGAGCAGTACTTC.

This chain uses TRBV6-2 or TRBV6-3 with TRBJ2-7; D is uncertain. The germline V gene has CDR1 MNHEY and CDR2 SVGEGT. The CDR3 totals 12 residues. Trimming took off 7 bases at V and 2 bases at J, with 9 bases between the two ends. The CDR3 DNA is TGTGCCAGCATGGGGATTGCCTACGAGCAGTACTTC. This gives the protein CASMGIAYEQYF.

This clonotype was found many times. This CDR3 reads CASSYSLTGELFF. The CDR3 nucleotides are TGTGCCAGCAGTTACTCCCTCACCGGGGAGCTGTTTTTT. This chain links TRBV6-2 or TRBV6-3 with TRBJ2-2; D is ambiguous. The CDR3 runs to 13 residues. V was cut by 0 bases and J by 4 bases, with 3 bases left in between. Germline assignment: CDR1 MNHEY and CDR2 SVGEGT.